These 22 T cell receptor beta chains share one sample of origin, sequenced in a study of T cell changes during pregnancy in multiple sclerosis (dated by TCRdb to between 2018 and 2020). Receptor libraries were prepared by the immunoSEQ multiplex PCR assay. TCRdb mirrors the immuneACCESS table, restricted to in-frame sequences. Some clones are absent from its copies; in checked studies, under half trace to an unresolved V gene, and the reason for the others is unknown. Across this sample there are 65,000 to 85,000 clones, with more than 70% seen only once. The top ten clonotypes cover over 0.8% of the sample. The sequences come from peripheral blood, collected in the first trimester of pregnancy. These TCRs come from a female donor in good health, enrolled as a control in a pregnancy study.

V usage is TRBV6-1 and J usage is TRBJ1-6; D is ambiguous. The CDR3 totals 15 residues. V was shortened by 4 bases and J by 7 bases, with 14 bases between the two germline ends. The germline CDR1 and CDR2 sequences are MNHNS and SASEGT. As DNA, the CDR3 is TGTGCCAGCAGTGTTTCCGGTCTTACCAATTCACCCCTCCACTTT. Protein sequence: CASSVSGLTNSPLHF.

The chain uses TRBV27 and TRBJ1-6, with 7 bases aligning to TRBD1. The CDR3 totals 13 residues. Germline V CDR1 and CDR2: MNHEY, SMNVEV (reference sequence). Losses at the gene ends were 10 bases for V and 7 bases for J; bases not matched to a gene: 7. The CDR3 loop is CANPPGQNSPLHF. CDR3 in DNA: TGTGCCAACCCTCCGGGACAGAATTCACCCCTCCACTTT.

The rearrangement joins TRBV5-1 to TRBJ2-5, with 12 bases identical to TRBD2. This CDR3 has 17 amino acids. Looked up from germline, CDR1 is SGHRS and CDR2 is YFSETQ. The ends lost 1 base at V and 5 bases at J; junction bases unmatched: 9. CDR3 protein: CASSLSVGLAGMETQYF. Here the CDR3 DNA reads TGCGCCAGCAGCTTGAGTGTAGGACTAGCGGGGATGGAGACCCAGTACTTC.

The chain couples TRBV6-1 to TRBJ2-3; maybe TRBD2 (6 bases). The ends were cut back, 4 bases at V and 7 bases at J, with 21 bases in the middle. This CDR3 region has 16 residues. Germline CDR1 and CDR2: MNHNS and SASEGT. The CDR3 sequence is CASSAAGRPRDYTQYF. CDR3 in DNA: TGTGCCAGCAGTGCCGCGGGACGTCCGAGAGATTATACGCAGTATTTT.

The CDR3 region is CASSPGQGNNEKLFF. The CDR3 coding sequence is TGTGCCAGCAGTCCCGGACAGGGGAATAATGAAAAACTGTTTTTT. The chain employs TRBV27 and TRBJ1-4; 9 bases are a match to TRBD1. This CDR3 has 15 amino acids. With 5 bases clipped from V and 4 bases from J, the junction kept 5 bases outside the gene matches. CDR1 MNHEY and CDR2 SMNVEV come from the germline V gene (reference sequence).

The CDR3 sequence is CASSPHYTGTGAKNIQYF. As DNA, the CDR3 is TGCGCCAGCAGCCCCCACTATACCGGGACAGGGGCCAAAAACATTCAGTACTTC. V gene TRBV4-3 combines with J gene TRBJ2-4; 9 nucleotides align to TRBD1. This CDR3 is built from 18 residues. With 4 bases clipped from V and 1 base from J, the junction kept 11 bases outside the gene matches. Germline V gene data show CDR1 as LGHNA and CDR2 as YSLEER.

The chain's CDR3 is CASSRDSYSGANVLTF. CDR3 coding DNA: TGTGCCAGCAGCCGGGACTCATACTCTGGGGCCAACGTCCTGACTTTC. V usage is TRBV11-2 and J usage is TRBJ2-6, with D maybe TRBD2 (6 bases). Germline loops: CDR1 SGHAT, CDR2 FQNNGV. V lost 5 bases to trimming and J lost 0 bases, with 11 bases between them. The CDR3 has 16 amino acids. Full variable domain (rest looked up from reference TRBV11-2 and TRBJ2-6): EAGVAQSPRYKIIEKRQSVAFWCNPISGHATLYWYQQILGQGPKLLIQFQNNGVVDDSQLPKDRFSAERLKGVDSTLKIQPAKLEDSAVYLCASSRDSYSGANVLTFGAGSRLTVL.

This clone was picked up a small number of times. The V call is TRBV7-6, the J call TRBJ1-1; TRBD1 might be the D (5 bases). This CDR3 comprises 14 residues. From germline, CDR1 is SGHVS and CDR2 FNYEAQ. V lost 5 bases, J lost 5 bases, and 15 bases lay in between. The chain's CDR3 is CASSLQGGQTEAFF. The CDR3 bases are TGTGCCAGCAGCCTCCAGGGTGGGCAAACTGAAGCTTTCTTT.

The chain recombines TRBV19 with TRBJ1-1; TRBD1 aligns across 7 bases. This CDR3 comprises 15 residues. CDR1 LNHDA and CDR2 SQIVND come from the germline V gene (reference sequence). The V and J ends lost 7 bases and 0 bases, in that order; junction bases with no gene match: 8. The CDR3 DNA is TGTGCCAGTACCCAGGGGGGTTCCATGAACACTGAAGCTTTCTTT. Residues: CASTQGGSMNTEAFF.

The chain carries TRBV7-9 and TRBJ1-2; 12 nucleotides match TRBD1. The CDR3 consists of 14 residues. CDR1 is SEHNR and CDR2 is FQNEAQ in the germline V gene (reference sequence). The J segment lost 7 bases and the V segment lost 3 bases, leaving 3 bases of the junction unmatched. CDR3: CASSLGQGASGYTF. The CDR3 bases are TGTGCCAGCAGCTTGGGACAGGGGGCTAGTGGCTACACCTTC. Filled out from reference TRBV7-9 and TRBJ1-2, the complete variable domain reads DTGVSQNPRHKITKRGQNVTFRCDPISEHNRLYWYRQTLGQGPEFLTYFQNEAQLEKSRLLSDRFSAERPKGSFSTLEIQRTEQGDSAMYLCASSLGQGASGYTFGSGTRLTVV.

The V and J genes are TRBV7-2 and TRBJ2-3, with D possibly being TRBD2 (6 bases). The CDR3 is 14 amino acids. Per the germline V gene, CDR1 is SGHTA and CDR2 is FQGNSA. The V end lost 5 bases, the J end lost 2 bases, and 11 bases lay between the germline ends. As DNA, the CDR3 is TGTGCCAGCAGCCGGGACTTAATCACAGATACGCAGTATTTT. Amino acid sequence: CASSRDLITDTQYF.

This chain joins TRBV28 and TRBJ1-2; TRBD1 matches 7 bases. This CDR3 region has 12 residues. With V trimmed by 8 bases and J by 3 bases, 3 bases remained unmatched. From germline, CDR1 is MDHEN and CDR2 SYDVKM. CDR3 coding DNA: TGTGCCAGCCGGACAGGCCACTATGGCTACACCTTC. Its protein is CASRTGHYGYTF.

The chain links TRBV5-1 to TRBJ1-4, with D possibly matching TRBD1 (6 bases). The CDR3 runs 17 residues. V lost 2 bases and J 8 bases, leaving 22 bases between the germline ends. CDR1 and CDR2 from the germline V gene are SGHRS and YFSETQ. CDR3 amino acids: CASSLEGQSSFPEKLFF. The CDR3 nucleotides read TGCGCCAGCAGCTTAGAAGGACAGTCTTCCTTTCCAGAAAAACTGTTTTTT. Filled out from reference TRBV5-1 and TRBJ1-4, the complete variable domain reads KAGVTQTPRYLIKTRGQQVTLSCSPISGHRSVSWYQQTPGQGLQFLFEYFSETQRNKGNFPGRFSGRQFSNSRSEMNVSTLELGDSALYLCASSLEGQSSFPEKLFFGSGTQLSVL.

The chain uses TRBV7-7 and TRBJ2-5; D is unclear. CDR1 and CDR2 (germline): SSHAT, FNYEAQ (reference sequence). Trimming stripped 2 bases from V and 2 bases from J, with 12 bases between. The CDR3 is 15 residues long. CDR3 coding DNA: TGTGCCAGCAGCTTAAGAGTGGCGGCGCAAGAGACCCAGTACTTC. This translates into CASSLRVAAQETQYF. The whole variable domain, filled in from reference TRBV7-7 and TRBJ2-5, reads GAGVSQSPRYKVTKRGQDVTLRCDPISSHATLYWYQQALGQGPEFLTYFNYEAQPDKSGLPSDRFSAERPEGSISTLTIQRTEQRDSAMYRCASSLRVAAQETQYFGPGTRLLVL.

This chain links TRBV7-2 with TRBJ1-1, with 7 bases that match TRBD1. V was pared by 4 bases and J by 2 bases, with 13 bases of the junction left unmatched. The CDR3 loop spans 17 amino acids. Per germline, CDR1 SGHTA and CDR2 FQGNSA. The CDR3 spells CASSSPAGQRFNTEAFF. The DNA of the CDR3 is TGTGCCAGCAGCTCCCCCGCGGGACAGAGATTTAACACTGAAGCTTTCTTT.

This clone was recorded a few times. The CDR3 loop is CATYRGDQPQHF. In DNA, the CDR3 is TGCGCCACCTACAGGGGGGATCAGCCCCAGCATTTT. The chain couples TRBV10-1 to TRBJ1-5; 8 nucleotides agree with TRBD1. J gave up 5 bases and V 10 bases, and 4 bases lay outside the gene matches. In germline, CDR1 is WNHNN, CDR2 SYGVQD (reference sequence). There are 12 residues in the CDR3.

The CDR3 loop is CASSLATLLAGVQETQYF. CDR3 nucleotides: TGTGCCAGCAGCTTAGCTACTCTACTAGCGGGGGTCCAAGAGACCCAGTACTTC. V and J are TRBV7-2 and TRBJ2-5; 11 nucleotides match TRBD2. Per germline, CDR1 SGHTA and CDR2 FQGNSA. This CDR3 contains 18 residues. J was trimmed by 1 base and V by 0 bases; bases with no gene match: 7.

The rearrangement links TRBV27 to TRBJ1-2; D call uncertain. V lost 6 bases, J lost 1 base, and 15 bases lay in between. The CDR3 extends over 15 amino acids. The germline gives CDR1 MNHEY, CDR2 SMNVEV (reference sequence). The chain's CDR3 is CASSSNGRNNYGYTF. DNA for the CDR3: TGTGCCAGCAGCTCCAACGGGAGGAATAACTATGGCTACACCTTC.

CDR3 amino acids: CASSQAGDRNYGYTF. CDR3 sequence (DNA): TGTGCCAGCAGCCAAGCAGGGGACCGGAACTATGGCTACACCTTC. The chain links TRBV14 to TRBJ1-2, with D maybe TRBD1 (6 bases). Germline-derived CDR1 and CDR2 are SGHDN and FVKESK. V lost 1 base and J lost 2, with 11 bases in between. The CDR3 has 15 residues.

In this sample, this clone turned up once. CDR3 nucleotide sequence: TGTGCCAGCTCACAGCTAGCGGGGAGCTCCTACGAGCAGTACTTC. This encodes CASSQLAGSSYEQYF. The V gene is TRBV18, the J gene TRBJ2-7; TRBD2 matches at 9 bases. V lost 4 bases, J lost 0 bases, and 4 bases stayed unmatched. The germline V gene encodes CDR1 KGHSH and CDR2 LQKENI. This CDR3 has 15 amino acids.

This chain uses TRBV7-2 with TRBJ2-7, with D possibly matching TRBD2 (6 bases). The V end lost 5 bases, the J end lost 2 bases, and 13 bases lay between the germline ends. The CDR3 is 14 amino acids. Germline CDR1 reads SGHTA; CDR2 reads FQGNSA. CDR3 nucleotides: TGTGCCAGCAGCCCCCGGGGAGGTACCTACGAGCAGTACTTC. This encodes CASSPRGGTYEQYF.

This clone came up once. CDR3 DNA sequence: TGTGCCAGCGGGCGGGGGGGCCGGACAGATACGCAGTATTTT. As protein: CASGRGGRTDTQYF. The V gene is TRBV6-1, the J gene TRBJ2-3, with 9 bases identical to TRBD2. This CDR3 is 14 amino acids long. CDR1 is MNHNS, CDR2 SASEGT, per germline. V was pared by 8 bases and J by 3 bases, with 6 bases of the junction left unmatched.